What follows are 5 T cell receptor beta chains derived from one specimen sequenced in a study of T-cell reconstitution after alpha-beta-depleted transplantation in children. TCRbeta library construction was performed incorporating unique molecular identifiers. MiXCR, run by TCRdb on the PCR reads, gives a single entry per CDR3 protein. The sample consists of about 20,000 distinct CDR3 sequences, under 15% of them appearing once. The sample consisted of PBMCs, mostly from graft donor cells, taken 60 days after TCRalphabeta/CD19-depleted stem cell transplant. Receptor source: a female patient younger than 10 who had a stem cell transplant for congenital amegakaryocytic thrombocytopenia, so the T cells may come from the graft donor.

This clonotype came up many times. The V call is TRBV5-1, the J call TRBJ2-1, with 8 bases matching TRBD1. The J segment lost 2 bases and the V segment lost 7 bases, leaving 11 bases of the junction unmatched. The CDR3 covers 16 residues. Germline V gene sequence: CDR1 SGHRS, CDR2 YFSETQ. CDR3 in DNA: TGCGCCAGCGGGCAGGGGGCCCAGGAACCCTACAATGAGCAGTTCTTC. It encodes CASGQGAQEPYNEQFF.

The J gene is TRBJ2-1, the V gene TRBV9; 7 bases line up with TRBD1. Unmatched junction bases numbered 6, after V lost 6 bases and J lost 3 bases. The CDR3 length is 14 residues. CDR1 and CDR2 (germline): SGDLS, YYNGEE. The chain's CDR3 is CASTRAGGYNEQFF. DNA for the CDR3: TGTGCCAGCACGAGGGCAGGGGGCTACAATGAGCAGTTCTTC.

The chain combines TRBV5-6 with TRBJ2-7; tentative D call: TRBD2 (6 bases). The germline V and J ends were trimmed by 7 bases and 9 bases, with 26 bases remaining between them. The V gene's germline CDR1 is SGHDT and CDR2 YYEEEE. CDR3 length equals 15 residues. This CDR3 reads CASEGSGLHKGGQYF. For the CDR3, the DNA is TGTGCCAGCGAAGGATCGGGCCTTCATAAGGGAGGGCAGTACTTC.

This clonotype was recorded at least ten times. The chain uses TRBV7-8 and TRBJ2-7; D unclear. V lost 3 bases, J lost 1 base, and 4 bases lay in between. In germline, CDR1 is SGHVS, CDR2 FQNEAQ. The CDR3 is 12 amino acids. CDR3 nucleotide sequence: TGTGCCAGCAGCTTTTCTTCCTACGAGCAGTACTTC. Translation: CASSFSSYEQYF.

This clonotype was counted ten times or more. V usage is TRBV20-1 and J usage is TRBJ2-3; TRBD2 agrees at 7 bases. The CDR3 length is 13 residues. The V gene end was trimmed by 3 bases and the J gene end by 5 bases; junction bases not matched to a gene: 5. Germline-derived CDR1 and CDR2 are DFQATT and SNEGSKA (reference sequence). The CDR3 DNA follows: TGCAGTGCTAGGACGGGAGGTGGAGATACGCAGTATTTT. Its protein product is CSARTGGGDTQYF.